The 24 T cell receptor beta chains reported below all come from one sample, sequenced in a study of early T cells in non-severe SARS-CoV-2 infection. MiXCR was run by TCRdb on the 5' RACE reads, yielding one entry per CDR3 protein. The table lists around 82,000 distinct CDR3 sequences, under 15% of them singletons. The specimen was whole blood. Receptors originate from an adult who was a healthcare worker with PCR-confirmed SARS-CoV-2 infection or an uninfected control (not recorded which).

The V call is TRBV7-9, the J call TRBJ2-3; D call uncertain. This CDR3 region has 15 residues. V was pared by 1 base and J by 2 bases, with 10 bases between. Germline V gene data show CDR1 as SEHNR and CDR2 as FQNEAQ (reference sequence). The CDR3 DNA is TGTGCCAGCAGCTTAGGTGGCAGAGCCACAGATACGCAGTATTTT. This encodes CASSLGGRATDTQYF.

The table lists this clonotype with a few counts. The V call is TRBV12-3 or TRBV12-4, the J call TRBJ2-3; 7 bases are a match to TRBD2. Trimming cost V 5 bases and J 3 bases; bases outside gene matches: 8. This CDR3 is built from 15 residues. The CDR3 loop is CASSMSGVGTDTQYF. In DNA form, the CDR3 reads TGTGCCAGCAGTATGAGCGGGGTAGGGACAGATACGCAGTATTTT.

The CDR3 DNA is TGCAGTGCCTTTAGCGGGGGTCCTTACGGGGAGCTGTTTTTT. This sequence encodes CSAFSGGPYGELFF. The V call is TRBV20-1, the J call TRBJ2-2; TRBD2 matches 9 bases. The V and J ends lost 6 bases and 7 bases, in that order; junction bases with no gene match: 9. This CDR3 spans 14 amino acids. The germline V gene has CDR1 DFQATT and CDR2 SNEGSKA (reference sequence).

This clonotype was detected only a few times. The V gene is TRBV7-2, the J gene TRBJ2-5; the D is unclear. CDR1 and CDR2 from the germline V gene are SGHTA and FQGNSA. The CDR3 sequence is 14 residues long. V lost 1 base, J lost 0 bases, and 6 bases lay in between. CDR3 in DNA: TGTGCCAGCAGCTTAGTAACGTACCAAGAGACCCAGTACTTC. Its translation: CASSLVTYQETQYF.

DNA for the CDR3: TGTGCCAGCAGTCGCCCGGGACAGGTGGAAGCTTTCTTT. It codes for CASSRPGQVEAFF. This chain uses TRBV6-5 with TRBJ1-1, with 8 bases identical to TRBD1. The CDR3 has 13 amino acids. V gave up 5 bases and J gave up 8 bases; unmatched junction bases: 7. Germline CDR1 is MNHEY and CDR2 is SVGAGI.

The chain has TRBV3-1 and TRBJ1-5, with no clear D. CDR3 length: 14 amino acids. In germline, CDR1 is LGHDT, CDR2 YNNKEL (reference sequence). V lost 0 bases and J lost 7, with 10 bases in between. The CDR3 nucleotides are TGTGCCAGCAGCCAAGATCGTGGAGGGCAGCCCCAGCATTTT. The encoded protein is CASSQDRGGQPQHF. Based on the CDR3 plus reference TRBV3-1 and TRBJ1-5, the full variable domain is DTAVSQTPKYLVTQMGNDKSIKCEQNLGHDTMYWYKQDSKKFLKIMFSYNNKELIINETVPNRFSPKSPDKAHLNLHINSLELGDSAVYFCASSQDRGGQPQHFGDGTRLSIL.

This chain connects TRBV7-9 to TRBJ1-6; maybe TRBD1 (6 bases). Germline V lookup: CDR1 SEHNR, CDR2 FQNEAQ (reference sequence). This CDR3 is built from 18 residues. The V gene lost 0 bases and the J gene lost 7 bases, with 19 bases spanning the gap. For the CDR3, the DNA is TGTGCCAGCAGCTTAGCGGGAATCAGGGACAATTCCAATTCACCCCTCCACTTT. Encoded protein: CASSLAGIRDNSNSPLHF.

This clonotype has more than one count but fewer than ten. The rearrangement links TRBV3-1 to TRBJ1-5; TRBD1 aligns across 8 bases. The CDR3 has 15 residues. The germline V gene has CDR1 LGHDT and CDR2 YNNKEL (reference sequence). Unmatched junction bases numbered 4, after V lost 2 bases and J lost 4 bases. As DNA, the CDR3 is TGTGCCAGCAGCCAAAGTTGGACAGGGAATCAGCCCCAGCATTTT. Its translation is CASSQSWTGNQPQHF.

This clonotype was observed a handful of times. The chain recombines TRBV19 with TRBJ2-1; TRBD2 aligns across 11 bases. CDR1 is LNHDA and CDR2 is SQIVND in the germline V gene (reference sequence). The CDR3 sequence is 15 residues long. Trimming at V came to 9 bases and at J to 9 bases, leaving 13 bases not matched to a gene. The CDR3: CASRTTSGVRSEQFF. In DNA, the CDR3 is TGTGCCAGCAGAACGACTAGCGGGGTAAGAAGTGAGCAGTTCTTC.

This clonotype was seen only a few times. The genes are TRBV2 and TRBJ2-7; no firm D call. V dropped 3 bases and J dropped 4 bases, with 7 bases sitting between them. The CDR3 spans 12 residues. In germline, CDR1 is SNHLY, CDR2 FYNNEI. The CDR3 sequence is CASSELSYEQYV. The DNA of the CDR3 is TGTGCCAGCAGTGAGTTGTCGTACGAGCAGTACGTC.

This clonotype has more than one count but fewer than ten. This chain connects TRBV7-3 to TRBJ2-1; 9 nucleotides agree with TRBD1. CDR3 length: 15 amino acids. Germline V gene sequence: CDR1 SGHTA, CDR2 FQGTGA. The junction had 4 bases not matched to a gene; V was cut back by 5 bases and J by 2 bases. This CDR3 reads CASSIQGAPYNEQFF. CDR3 DNA: TGTGCCAGCAGCATACAGGGGGCTCCCTACAATGAGCAGTTCTTC.

On this clonotype itself: The DNA is left out, because the CDR3 cannot be placed on it with certainty; the CDR3 is given as TCRdb lists it. The gene calls are TRBV19 and TRBJ1-2; the table assigns TRBD1, which was not confirmed against the DNA. Germline CDR1 reads LNHDA; CDR2 reads SQIVND (reference sequence). The length of the CDR3 is 13 amino acids, counting both ends. The CDR3 here is CASTSDRSYGYTF.

The V gene is TRBV27, the J gene TRBJ1-6, with 7 bases that match TRBD1. The CDR3 loop spans 15 amino acids. Germline V gives CDR1 MNHEY, CDR2 SMNVEV (reference sequence). The ends lost 5 bases at V and 4 bases at J; junction bases unmatched: 5. As DNA, the CDR3 is TGTGCCAGCAGTCCGGACAGGTTGTATAATTCACCCCTCCACTTT. This codes for CASSPDRLYNSPLHF.

This clonotype was observed a few times. V and J are TRBV11-2 and TRBJ2-3, with 8 nucleotides matching TRBD2. V was pared by 7 bases and J by 3 bases, with 18 bases of the junction left unmatched. The CDR3 sequence is 18 residues long. From germline, CDR1 is SGHAT and CDR2 FQNNGV. The CDR3 DNA reads TGTGCCAGCATCCTCCCGGGGGGGCCATCGAGAAGGACAGATACGCAGTATTTT. It codes for CASILPGGPSRRTDTQYF.

This clonotype was observed a handful of times. The CDR3 DNA reads as TGTGCCAGCTCACCACCCATCCAGGGGGAGGGGCACAATGAGCAGTTCTTC. This encodes CASSPPIQGEGHNEQFF. The chain recombines TRBV18 with TRBJ2-1; D is tentatively TRBD1 or TRBD2 (7 bases each). CDR3 size: 17 residues. The V gene's germline CDR1 is KGHSH and CDR2 LQKENI. The ends were cut back, 0 bases at V and 5 bases at J, with 17 bases in the middle.

This chain joins TRBV29-1 and TRBJ2-7; maybe TRBD1 (6 bases). The CDR3 is made up of 12 amino acids. Germline CDR1 is SQVTM and CDR2 is ANQGSEA. Trimming pared 6 bases from V and 7 bases from J, leaving 16 bases between. The chain's CDR3 is CSVVGQSSEQYV. In nucleotides, the CDR3 is TGCAGCGTGGTTGGACAGAGCTCGGAGCAGTACGTC.

V gene TRBV4-1 combines with J gene TRBJ2-1, with D maybe TRBD2 (5 bases). The length of the CDR3 is 19 residues. Germline lookup yields CDR1 MGHRA and CDR2 YSYEKL. Deletions cut 5 bases from V and 4 bases from J, with 27 bases between. CDR3 sequence (DNA): TGCGCCAGCAGCGCGTCACTGGGAATCCAATGGAGGTCGTACAATGAGCAGTTCTTC. Translating gives CASSASLGIQWRSYNEQFF.

This clonotype was recorded many times. V usage is TRBV20-1 and J usage is TRBJ2-4; D gene unclear. Germline CDR1 reads DFQATT; CDR2 reads SNEGSKA (reference sequence). Trimming pared 7 bases from V and 6 bases from J, leaving 13 bases between. CDR3 length: 12 residues. Written as DNA, the CDR3 is TGCAGTGTCGTGCAGGATCCAAACATTCAGTACTTC. It yields the protein CSVVQDPNIQYF.

There are a few counts of this clonotype. The chain employs TRBV7-3 and TRBJ2-5; D might be TRBD1 or TRBD2, each matching 5 bases. Germline assignment: CDR1 SGHTA and CDR2 FQGTGA. This CDR3 comprises 14 residues. The V gene lost 3 bases and the J gene lost 3 bases, with 11 bases spanning the gap. The CDR3 DNA reads TGTGCCAGCAGCTTTGGGACGACGAAAGAGACCCAGTACTTC. Translating gives CASSFGTTKETQYF.

The chain recombines TRBV5-1 with TRBJ2-5, with D tentatively TRBD2 (6 bases). V dropped 3 bases and J dropped 4 bases, with 13 bases sitting between them. The CDR3 totals 14 residues. Germline V CDR1 and CDR2: SGHRS, YFSETQ. CDR3 residues: CASSSSAGRETQYF. The CDR3 nucleotides read TGCGCCAGCAGCTCGTCGGCGGGGAGAGAGACCCAGTACTTC.

The chain uses TRBV6-1 and TRBJ2-1; D gene uncertain. The germline gives CDR1 MNHNS, CDR2 SASEGT. The CDR3 loop spans 12 amino acids. Trimming left V 9 bases short and J 5 bases short, with 11 bases between. Here the CDR3 reads CARSREDNEQFF. The CDR3 bases are TGTGCCAGGTCTAGGGAAGACAATGAGCAGTTCTTC.

CDR3 amino acids: CASSMIREGRAEAFF. The CDR3 DNA reads as TGTGCCAGCAGCATGATCAGGGAGGGAAGGGCTGAAGCTTTCTTT. The chain recombines TRBV5-5 with TRBJ1-1; perhaps TRBD1 as D (5 bases). Germline lookup yields CDR1 SGHKS and CDR2 YYEKEE (reference sequence). V lost 4 bases and J lost 6, with 19 bases in between. The CDR3 contains 15 residues.

This clonotype was seen more than once but under ten times. The rearrangement links TRBV29-1 to TRBJ1-1; maybe TRBD1 (5 bases). With 8 bases removed from V and 3 bases from J, the gap between germline ends came to 19 bases. CDR1 SQVTM and CDR2 ANQGSEA come from the germline V gene. This CDR3 contains 14 residues. As DNA, the CDR3 is TGCAGCTCCAAGGTCCGGGGGACTTACACTGAAGCTTTCTTT. Residues: CSSKVRGTYTEAFF.

The chain is built from TRBV5-1 and TRBJ2-5; tentatively, D is TRBD2 (5 bases). V lost 0 bases to trimming and J lost 5 bases, with 14 bases between them. The CDR3 spans 15 residues. Germline V gene sequence: CDR1 SGHRS, CDR2 YFSETQ. The CDR3 protein is CASSLDAVAFETQYF. The CDR3 DNA is TGCGCCAGCAGCTTGGATGCAGTAGCGTTCGAGACCCAGTACTTC.